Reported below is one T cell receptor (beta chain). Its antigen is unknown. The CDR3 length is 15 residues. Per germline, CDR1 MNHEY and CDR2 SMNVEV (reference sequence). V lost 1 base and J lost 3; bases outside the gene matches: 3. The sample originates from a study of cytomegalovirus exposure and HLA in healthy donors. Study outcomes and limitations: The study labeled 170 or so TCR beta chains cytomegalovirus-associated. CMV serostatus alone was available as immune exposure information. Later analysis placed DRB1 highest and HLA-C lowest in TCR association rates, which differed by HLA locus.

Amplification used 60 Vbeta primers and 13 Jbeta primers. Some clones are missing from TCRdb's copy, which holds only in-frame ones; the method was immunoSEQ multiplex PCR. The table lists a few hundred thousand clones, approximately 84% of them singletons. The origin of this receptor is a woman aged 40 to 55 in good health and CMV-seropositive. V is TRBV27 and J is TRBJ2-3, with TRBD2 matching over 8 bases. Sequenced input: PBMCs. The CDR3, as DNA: TGTGCCAGCAGTTTATTGGGACTAGTGACAGATACGCAGTATTTT. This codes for CASSLLGLVTDTQYF.